The clone carrying this T cell receptor beta chain was counted only a few times. Its cognate antigen is unknown. The sample originates from a study of response to subunit inactivated influenza vaccine. Each CDR3 protein is one row after TCRdb ran MiXCR on the RT-PCR reads. The repertoire includes some 300,000 distinct CDR3 sequences, approximately 23% of them detected once, and 10% sits in the top ten. Study results and caveats: Only a handful of new T cells, the authors suggested, are recruited with each seasonal influenza vaccination.

V was shortened by 0 bases and J by 4 bases, with 9 bases between the two germline ends. The CDR3 is made up of 15 amino acids. Germline lookup yields CDR1 KGHSH and CDR2 LQKENI. This sequence originates from a man between 50 and 75 years old who received an inactivated influenza vaccine. V usage is TRBV18 and J usage is TRBJ2-2, with D tentatively TRBD2 (5 bases). The sequencing used PBMCs from blood, collected about 20 months after vaccination. CDR3 coding DNA: TGTGCCAGCTCACCACCTTCGCGGGCCACCGGGGAGCTGTTTTTT. Amino acid sequence: CASSPPSRATGELFF.